The 15 T cell receptor beta chains given below trace back to one sample, sequenced in a study of T cell repertoires in cytomegalovirus infection (dated by TCRdb to the late 2010s). The instrument given in TCRdb is Illumina HiSeq 1500. The raw public data were reprocessed by TCRdb itself: fastp quality trimming at Q25, MiXCR clonotype calling, in-frame beta chains only. Each entry is one CDR3 protein sequence, shown with its most common DNA and genes. The sample table shows 400,000 or so distinct CDR3 sequences, and about a sixth are seen once. The top ten clonotypes cover under 9% of the sample. Material: PBMCs. These receptors came from a human donor in good health (CMV status not recorded). Some clones in this sample may be carry-over from other donors' samples.

The chain is built from TRBV2 and TRBJ1-1; D gene unclear. This CDR3 is built from 13 residues. Per the germline V gene, CDR1 is SNHLY and CDR2 is FYNNEI. The V end lost 4 bases, the J end lost 1 base, and 7 bases lay between the germline ends. CDR3 in amino acids: CASSAETNTEAFF. For the CDR3, the DNA is TGTGCCAGCAGTGCGGAGACGAACACTGAAGCTTTCTTT.

Only a few counts were recorded for this clonotype. The V and J genes are TRBV20-1 and TRBJ2-5, with D possibly being TRBD1 or TRBD2 (5 bases each). V was trimmed by 0 bases and J by 4 bases, leaving 12 bases between them. Germline V gives CDR1 DFQATT, CDR2 SNEGSKA (reference sequence). This CDR3 spans 14 amino acids. In DNA, the CDR3 is TGCAGTGCTAGAGATCGGGGCGGGTCAGAGACCCAGTACTTC. Amino acid sequence: CSARDRGGSETQYF.

This clonotype was detected many times. The chain uses TRBV11-2 and TRBJ2-2; 12 positions agree with TRBD2. The junction had 20 bases not matched to a gene; V was cut back by 3 bases and J by 0 bases. There are 23 residues in the CDR3. The V gene's germline CDR1 is SGHAT and CDR2 FQNNGV. CDR3 coding DNA: TGTGCCAGCAGCTTCGACAGGGTGGAGACTAGCGGGAGATGGGGAGCGAACACCGGGGAGCTGTTTTTT. It is translated as CASSFDRVETSGRWGANTGELFF.

This clonotype was recorded many times. This sequence joins TRBV6-5 and TRBJ1-1; tentatively, D is TRBD1 (5 bases). Germline loops: CDR1 MNHEY, CDR2 SVGAGI. Trimming cost V 2 bases and J 5 bases, with 12 bases left between them. CDR3 size: 14 residues. The CDR3: CASSYRGSQTEAFF. The CDR3 nucleotides are TGTGCCAGCAGTTACCGGGGCTCCCAAACTGAAGCTTTCTTT.

This sequence joins TRBV6-1 and TRBJ2-7; no reliable D call. V was shortened by 2 bases and J by 2 bases, with 13 bases between the two germline ends. The CDR3 runs 15 residues. From germline, CDR1 is MNHNS and CDR2 SASEGT. The CDR3 region is CASSERGPSPYEQYF. Written as DNA, the CDR3 is TGTGCCAGCAGTGAAAGAGGTCCTTCCCCCTACGAGCAGTACTTC.

The genes are TRBV4-1 and TRBJ2-7, with 9 bases aligning to TRBD2. Germline values: CDR1 MGHRA, CDR2 YSYEKL. Trimming at V came to 2 bases and at J to 5 bases, leaving 7 bases not matched to a gene. This CDR3 is built from 15 residues. CDR3 region: CASSQRTSVQDEQYF. CDR3 sequence (DNA): TGCGCCAGCAGCCAAAGGACTAGCGTCCAGGACGAGCAGTACTTC.

This clonotype appeared a few times. The gene calls are TRBV11-2 and TRBJ2-3; D is unresolved. The CDR3 consists of 12 residues. Trimming shortened V by 7 bases and J by 4 bases, and 9 bases separated the two germline ends. Per germline, CDR1 SGHAT and CDR2 FQNNGV. The CDR3 loop reads CASTQTSDTQYF. In DNA form, the CDR3 reads TGTGCCAGCACCCAGACGTCAGATACGCAGTATTTT. The whole variable domain, filled in from reference TRBV11-2 and TRBJ2-3, reads EAGVAQSPRYKIIEKRQSVAFWCNPISGHATLYWYQQILGQGPKLLIQFQNNGVVDDSQLPKDRFSAERLKGVDSTLKIQPAKLEDSAVYLCASTQTSDTQYFGPGTRLTVL.

This clonotype was seen a handful of times. The gene calls are TRBV7-8 and TRBJ1-2; D might be TRBD1 (5 bases). Germline CDR1 and CDR2: SGHVS and FQNEAQ. Trimming stripped 5 bases from V and 4 bases from J, with 20 bases between. The length of the CDR3 is 16 residues. DNA of the CDR3: TGTGCCAGCAGCGCAGGGACCGCCCGCCTAGGCTATGGCTACACCTTC. This codes for CASSAGTARLGYGYTF.

This rearrangement joins TRBV29-1 to TRBJ2-7, with D perhaps being TRBD1 or TRBD2 (5 bases each). V was shortened by 7 bases and J by 3 bases, with 13 bases between the two germline ends. The CDR3 sequence is 12 residues long. Per the germline V gene, CDR1 is SQVTM and CDR2 is ANQGSEA. The CDR3 DNA follows: TGCAGCGCCCGAGGGGCCTACTACGAGCAGTACTTC. Translating gives CSARGAYYEQYF.

The chain uses TRBV7-2 and TRBJ2-7; D not certain. Germline loops: CDR1 SGHTA, CDR2 FQGNSA. CDR3 length equals 15 residues. Between the trimmed V and J ends, which lost 5 bases and 1 base, there was a span of 15 bases. The CDR3 DNA follows: TGTGCCAGCAGCCCTGGGTACACCCGGTCCTACGAGCAGTACTTC. Amino acid sequence: CASSPGYTRSYEQYF.

The table lists this clonotype with many counts. V is TRBV7-2 and J is TRBJ2-5; D is uncertain. This CDR3 comprises 15 residues. V lost 5 bases, J lost 5 bases, and 18 bases lay in between. Germline CDR1 is SGHTA and CDR2 is FQGNSA. The CDR3 protein is CASSGRTGFMETQYF. The CDR3 coding sequence is TGTGCCAGCAGCGGCCGGACGGGTTTTATGGAGACCCAGTACTTC.

The chain combines TRBV9 with TRBJ2-3, with D uncertain. Germline CDR1 SGDLS, CDR2 YYNGEE. The ends were cut back, 6 bases at V and 2 bases at J, with 7 bases in the middle. CDR3 size: 12 residues. CDR3 coding DNA: TGTGCCAGCAAACGTGACACAGATACGCAGTATTTT. Translating gives CASKRDTDTQYF.

The chain combines TRBV7-8 with TRBJ2-1; a possible D gene is TRBD2 (5 bases). V gave up 0 bases and J gave up 3 bases, with 21 bases separating them. Germline V CDR1 and CDR2: SGHVS, FQNEAQ. The CDR3 is 19 amino acids. CDR3 sequence reads: CASSLAVGFGMALYNEQFF. The CDR3 DNA follows: TGTGCCAGCAGCTTAGCGGTGGGGTTCGGGATGGCCCTCTACAATGAGCAGTTCTTC.

The table lists this clonotype with many counts. V usage is TRBV28 and J usage is TRBJ2-7, with a possible D match to TRBD2 (5 bases). Germline V gene lookup returns CDR1 MDHEN and CDR2 SYDVKM. Trimming left V 2 bases short and J 2 bases short, with 10 bases between. This CDR3 has 14 amino acids. Here the CDR3 reads CASSLPQTTYEQYF. CDR3 DNA: TGTGCCAGCAGTTTACCACAGACTACCTACGAGCAGTACTTC.

This clonotype was observed at least ten times. The V call is TRBV12-3 or TRBV12-4, the J call TRBJ1-6; D is uncertain. This CDR3 comprises 14 residues. Trimming removed 0 bases at V and 10 bases at J, with 10 bases between. The CDR3 nucleotides are TGTGCCAGCAGTTTAGCGCTCCTTGGGTCACCCCTCCACTTT. Protein: CASSLALLGSPLHF.